The clone carrying this T cell receptor (beta chain) has only a few counts. No antigen is known for it. This entry belongs to a study of human T cells and chemical hapten exposure. On the study more broadly: The sensitizer, 2% DPC, was used on around 2 cm by around 2 cm of upper inner arm skin.

TCRdb independently ran MiXCR on the RACE reads; one entry per CDR3 protein. The sample lists approximately 160,000 distinct CDR3 sequences, roughly 25% occurring once. Time point described: patch test 3, about 24 weeks after DPC sensitization. As for treatment: therapeutic diphenylcyclopropenone sensitization with weekly scalp DPC. Suited to DPC and affected by alopecia, the donors ranged from 18 to 70 years old. Study observations and caveats: Donors' alopecia may make their immune response differ from healthy people's.

Looked up from germline, CDR1 is LGHNA and CDR2 is YSLEER. The V segment lost 3 bases and the J segment 3 bases; nucleotides outside the gene matches: 9. The CDR3 runs to 18 residues. The gene calls are TRBV4-3 and TRBJ2-1; 12 bases match TRBD2. This TCR was recovered from a woman younger than 35 with alopecia areata. Some clones in this sample may be carry-over from other donors' samples. The source material was whole blood, sampled in connection with sensitization to the hapten diphenylcyclopropenone (DPC). This CDR3 reads CASSQYALGLAGYNEQFF. The CDR3 DNA reads as TGCGCCAGCAGCCAGTACGCCTTGGGACTAGCGGGCTACAATGAGCAGTTCTTC.